The clone carrying this T cell receptor beta chain is a singleton in its sample. Its antigen remains unidentified. The record originates from a study of cytomegalovirus exposure and HLA in healthy donors. Findings and limits, study-wide: Specificity for CMV antigens was confirmed in vitro for three of the CMV-associated chains.

The V and J ends lost 0 bases and 7 bases respectively, with 9 bases between them. From germline, CDR1 is LNHDA and CDR2 SQIVND (reference sequence). This CDR3 has 13 amino acids. Libraries were prepared by immunoSEQ multiplex PCR; TCRdb keeps only in-frame clonotypes and omits some of them. The sample lists some 170,000 clones, roughly nine tenths occurring once. The chain employs TRBV19 and TRBJ1-2; TRBD1 is a possible D gene (5 bases). This clonotype was obtained from a woman aged 25 to 39 in good health and CMV-seronegative. The sample consisted of PBMCs. The CDR3 region has the DNA TGTGCCAGTAGTATAGACCAGGGTGTTGGCTACACCTTC. It specifies CASSIDQGVGYTF.